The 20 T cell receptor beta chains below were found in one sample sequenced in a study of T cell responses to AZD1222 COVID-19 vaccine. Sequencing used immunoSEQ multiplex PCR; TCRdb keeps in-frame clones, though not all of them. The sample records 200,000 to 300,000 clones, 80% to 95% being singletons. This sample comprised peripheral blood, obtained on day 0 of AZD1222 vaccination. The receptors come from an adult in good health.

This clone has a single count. Written as DNA, the CDR3 is TGCAGCGTTGTCCGGGACGCCTACGAGCAGTACTTC. Protein: CSVVRDAYEQYF. The V call is TRBV29-1, the J call TRBJ2-7; D possibly matches TRBD1 or TRBD2 (5 bases each). This CDR3 spans 12 amino acids. From germline, CDR1 is SQVTM and CDR2 ANQGSEA. V dropped 4 bases and J dropped 2 bases, with 9 bases sitting between them.

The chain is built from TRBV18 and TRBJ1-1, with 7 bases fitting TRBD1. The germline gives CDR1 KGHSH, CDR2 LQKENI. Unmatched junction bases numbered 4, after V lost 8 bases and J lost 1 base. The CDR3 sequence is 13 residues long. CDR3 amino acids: CASRGQRNTEAFF. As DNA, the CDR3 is TGTGCCAGCCGGGGACAGCGGAACACTGAAGCTTTCTTT.

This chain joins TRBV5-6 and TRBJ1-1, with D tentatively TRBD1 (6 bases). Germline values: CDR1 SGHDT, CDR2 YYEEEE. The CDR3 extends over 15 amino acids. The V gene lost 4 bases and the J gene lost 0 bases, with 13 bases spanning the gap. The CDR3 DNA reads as TGTGCCAGCAGCAGAGCAGGGGTTCTGAACACTGAAGCTTTCTTT. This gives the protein CASSRAGVLNTEAFF.

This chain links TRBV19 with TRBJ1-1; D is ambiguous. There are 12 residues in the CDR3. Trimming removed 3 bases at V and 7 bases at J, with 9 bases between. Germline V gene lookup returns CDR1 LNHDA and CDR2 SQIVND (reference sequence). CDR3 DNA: TGTGCCAGTAGTATTCCCAGAAGTGAAGCTTTCTTT. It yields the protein CASSIPRSEAFF. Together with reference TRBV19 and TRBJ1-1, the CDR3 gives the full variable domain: DGGITQSPKYLFRKEGQNVTLSCEQNLNHDAMYWYRQDPGQGLRLIYYSQIVNDFQKGDIAEGYSVSREKKESFPLTVTSAQKNPTAFYLCASSIPRSEAFFGQGTRLTVV.

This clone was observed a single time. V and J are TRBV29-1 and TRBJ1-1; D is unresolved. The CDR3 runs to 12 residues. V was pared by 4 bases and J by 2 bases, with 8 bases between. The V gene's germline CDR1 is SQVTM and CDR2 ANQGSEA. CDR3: CSVGKFNTEAFF. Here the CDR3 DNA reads TGCAGCGTTGGGAAGTTTAACACTGAAGCTTTCTTT.

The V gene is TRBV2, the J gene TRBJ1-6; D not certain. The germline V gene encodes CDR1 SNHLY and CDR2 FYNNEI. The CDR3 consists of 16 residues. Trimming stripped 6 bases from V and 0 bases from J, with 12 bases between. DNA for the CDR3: TGTGCCAGCAGGGAGACGTGGAGCTCCTATAATTCACCCCTCCACTTT. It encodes CASRETWSSYNSPLHF.

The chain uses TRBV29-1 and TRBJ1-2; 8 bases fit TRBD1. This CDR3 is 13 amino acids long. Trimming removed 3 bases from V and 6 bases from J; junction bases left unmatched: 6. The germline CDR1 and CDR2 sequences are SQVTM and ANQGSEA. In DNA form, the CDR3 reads TGCAGCGTTGATTCGACAGGGGACGATGGCTACACCTTC. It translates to CSVDSTGDDGYTF.

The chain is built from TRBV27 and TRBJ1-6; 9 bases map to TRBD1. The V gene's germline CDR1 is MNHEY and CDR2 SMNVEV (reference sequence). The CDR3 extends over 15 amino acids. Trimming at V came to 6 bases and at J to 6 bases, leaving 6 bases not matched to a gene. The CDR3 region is CASSRDRAFNSPLHF. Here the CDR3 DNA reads TGTGCCAGCAGCCGGGACAGGGCCTTTAATTCACCCCTCCACTTT.

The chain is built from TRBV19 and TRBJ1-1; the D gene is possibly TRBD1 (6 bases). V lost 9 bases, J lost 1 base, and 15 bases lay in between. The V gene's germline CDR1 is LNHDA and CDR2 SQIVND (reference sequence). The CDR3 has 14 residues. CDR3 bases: TGTGCCAGCTCCACGGGACACCCGAACACTGAAGCTTTCTTT. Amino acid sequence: CASSTGHPNTEAFF.

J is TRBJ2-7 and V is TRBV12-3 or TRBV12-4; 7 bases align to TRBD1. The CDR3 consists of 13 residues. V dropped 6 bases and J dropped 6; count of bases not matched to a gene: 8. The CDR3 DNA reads TGTGCCAGCAGCAGAAACAGGGGCCGCGAGCAGTACTTC. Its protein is CASSRNRGREQYF.

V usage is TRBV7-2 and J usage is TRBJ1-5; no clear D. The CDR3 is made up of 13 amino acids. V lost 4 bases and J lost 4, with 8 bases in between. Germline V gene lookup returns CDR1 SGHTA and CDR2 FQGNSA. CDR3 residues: CASSSGQNQPQHF. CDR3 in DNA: TGTGCCAGCAGCTCAGGCCAGAATCAGCCCCAGCATTTT. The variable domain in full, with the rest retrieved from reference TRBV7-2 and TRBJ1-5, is GAGVSQSPSNKVTEKGKDVELRCDPISGHTALYWYRQSLGQGLEFLIYFQGNSAPDKSGLPSDRFSAERTGGSVSTLTIQRTQQEDSAVYLCASSSGQNQPQHFGDGTRLSIL.

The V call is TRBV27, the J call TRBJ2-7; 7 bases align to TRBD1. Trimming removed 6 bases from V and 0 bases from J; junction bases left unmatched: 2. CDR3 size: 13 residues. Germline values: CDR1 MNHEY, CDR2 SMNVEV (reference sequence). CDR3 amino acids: CASRPGGSYEQYF. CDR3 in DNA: TGTGCCAGCAGGCCAGGGGGCTCCTACGAGCAGTACTTC.

The CDR3: CASSWANQPQHF. The CDR3 coding sequence is TGTGCCAGTAGTTGGGCTAATCAGCCCCAGCATTTT. The genes are TRBV19 and TRBJ1-5; D is unclear. Germline V gene data show CDR1 as LNHDA and CDR2 as SQIVND (reference sequence). V lost 5 bases and J lost 4, with 6 bases in between. The CDR3 spans 12 residues. Supplemented by reference TRBV19 and TRBJ1-5, the full variable domain reads DGGITQSPKYLFRKEGQNVTLSCEQNLNHDAMYWYRQDPGQGLRLIYYSQIVNDFQKGDIAEGYSVSREKKESFPLTVTSAQKNPTAFYLCASSWANQPQHFGDGTRLSIL.

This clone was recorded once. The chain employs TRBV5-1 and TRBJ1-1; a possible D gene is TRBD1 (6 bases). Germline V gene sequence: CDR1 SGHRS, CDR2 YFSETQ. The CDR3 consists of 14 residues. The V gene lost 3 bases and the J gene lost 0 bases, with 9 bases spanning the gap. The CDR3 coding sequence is TGCGCCAGCAGCTGGGGACATCTGAACACTGAAGCTTTCTTT. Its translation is CASSWGHLNTEAFF.

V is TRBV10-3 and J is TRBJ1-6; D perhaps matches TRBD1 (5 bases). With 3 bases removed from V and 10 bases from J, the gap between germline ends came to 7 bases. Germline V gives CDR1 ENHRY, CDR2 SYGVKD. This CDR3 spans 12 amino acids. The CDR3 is CAISDGGSPLHF. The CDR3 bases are TGTGCCATCAGTGACGGGGGATCACCCCTCCACTTT.

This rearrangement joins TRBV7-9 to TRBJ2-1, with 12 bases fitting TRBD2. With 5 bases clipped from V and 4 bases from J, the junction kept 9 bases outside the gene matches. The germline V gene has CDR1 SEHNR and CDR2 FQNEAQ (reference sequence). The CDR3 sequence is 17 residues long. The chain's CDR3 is CASSPGTSGSLYNEQFF. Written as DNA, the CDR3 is TGTGCCAGCAGCCCCGGGACTAGCGGGTCTCTTTACAATGAGCAGTTCTTC. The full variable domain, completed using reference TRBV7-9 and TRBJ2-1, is DTGVSQNPRHKITKRGQNVTFRCDPISEHNRLYWYRQTLGQGPEFLTYFQNEAQLEKSRLLSDRFSAERPKGSFSTLEIQRTEQGDSAMYLCASSPGTSGSLYNEQFFGPGTRLTVL.

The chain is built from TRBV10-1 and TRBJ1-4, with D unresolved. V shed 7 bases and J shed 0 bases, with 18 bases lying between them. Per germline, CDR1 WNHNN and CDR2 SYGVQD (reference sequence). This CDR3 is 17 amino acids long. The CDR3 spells CASTYPPRASTNEKLFF. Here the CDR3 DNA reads TGCGCCAGCACCTACCCGCCTAGGGCATCAACTAATGAAAAACTGTTTTTT.

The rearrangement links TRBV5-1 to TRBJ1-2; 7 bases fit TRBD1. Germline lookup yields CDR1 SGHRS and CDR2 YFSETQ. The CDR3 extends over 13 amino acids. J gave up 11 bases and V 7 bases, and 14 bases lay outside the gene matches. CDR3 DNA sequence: TGCGCCAGCTCTAACGATCCAGGGGGAGGTTACACCTTC. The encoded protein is CASSNDPGGGYTF.

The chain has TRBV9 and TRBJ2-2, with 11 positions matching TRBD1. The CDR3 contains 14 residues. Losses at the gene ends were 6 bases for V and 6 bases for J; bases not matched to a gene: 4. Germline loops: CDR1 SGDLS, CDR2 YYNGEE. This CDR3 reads CASTGTGGPGELFF. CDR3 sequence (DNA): TGTGCCAGCACCGGGACAGGGGGACCCGGGGAGCTGTTTTTT.

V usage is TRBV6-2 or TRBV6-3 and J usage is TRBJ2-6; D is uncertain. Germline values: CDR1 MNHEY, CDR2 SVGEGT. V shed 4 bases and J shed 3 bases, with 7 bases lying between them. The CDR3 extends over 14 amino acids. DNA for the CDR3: TGTGCCAGCAGTTTTTTGGTTGGGGCCAACGTCCTGACTTTC. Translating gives CASSFLVGANVLTF.